This record looks at one TCR beta chain sequence and its context. As yet, its antigen is unknown. The sample belongs to a study of T-cell memory formation after mild COVID-19. Points from the study as a whole: CD4+ contracting clones were found mainly in CM and EM, and CD8+ ones in EMRA. In pre-infection memory, a portion of responding clones appeared, which suggested that cross-reactive memory joined. Among clones peaking at day 37 in the second wave, SARS-CoV-2 specificity remained unconfirmed.

TCR alpha and TCR beta cDNA libraries carrying sample barcodes and UMIs came from 5'RACE with constant-segment primers. TCRdb redid the calling of the 5' RACE reads with MiXCR, one entry per CDR3 protein. Of hundreds of thousands of distinct CDR3 sequences in the sample, 20% were seen once. The TCR was taken from an adult woman who had mild COVID-19 (a few samples of this study predate the infection). Cell type and time point are not known. Sequenced material: PBMCs or a T cell subset sorted from them (not recorded which).

Here the CDR3 DNA reads TGCAGCGTTGTAGGGTGGGGGAGCACAGATACGCAGTATTTT. It specifies CSVVGWGSTDTQYF. The J gene is TRBJ2-3, the V gene TRBV29-1; D may be TRBD1 or TRBD2 (5 bases each). The CDR3 extends over 14 amino acids. Germline values: CDR1 SQVTM, CDR2 ANQGSEA. Trimming cost V 4 bases and J 0 bases, with 11 bases left between them.